The next 25 T cell receptor beta chains were all read from a single sample in a study of CD8+ T cells in alopecia areata. Investigators isolated RNA and reverse transcribed it into cDNA to act as the sequencing template. The method was immunoSEQ multiplex PCR; TCRdb's version includes in-frame clones alone and lacks a portion of them. This table has 75,000 to 100,000 clones, 35% to 45% appearing once. Input material: CD4+ T cells sorted from blood. The source of these receptors is a human donor with alopecia areata.

This clone was observed a few times. The rearrangement uses TRBV18 and TRBJ1-4; 7 nucleotides line up with TRBD1. The germline CDR1 and CDR2 sequences are KGHSH and LQKENI. The V segment lost 3 bases and the J segment 5 bases; nucleotides outside the gene matches: 6. The CDR3 is 15 amino acids. CDR3 sequence reads: CASSPGQAQNEKLFF. In nucleotides, the CDR3 is TGTGCCAGCTCACCTGGACAGGCCCAAAATGAAAAACTGTTTTTT.

The sample holds a few counts of this clone. The rearrangement joins TRBV28 to TRBJ2-2; 7 bases line up with TRBD1. The CDR3 is made up of 15 amino acids. The V segment lost 6 bases and the J segment 8 bases; nucleotides outside the gene matches: 12. Germline CDR1 and CDR2: MDHEN and SYDVKM. The CDR3 protein is CASRANGPGQGELFF. The CDR3, as DNA: TGTGCCAGCAGAGCCAATGGCCCGGGACAGGGGGAGCTGTTTTTT. Filled out from reference TRBV28 and TRBJ2-2, the complete variable domain reads DVKVTQSSRYLVKRTGEKVFLECVQDMDHENMFWYRQDPGLGLRLIYFSYDVKMKEKGDIPEGYSVSREKKERFSLILESASTNQTSMYLCASRANGPGQGELFFGEGSRLTVL.

V and J are TRBV7-9 and TRBJ2-3; D not certain. Germline CDR1 and CDR2: SEHNR and FQNEAQ (reference sequence). Trimming stripped 4 bases from V and 6 bases from J, with 20 bases between. The CDR3 sequence is 16 residues long. CDR3 loop: CASSSREGKNSDTQYF. CDR3 coding DNA: TGTGCCAGCAGCTCCCGCGAAGGGAAGAATTCCGATACGCAGTATTTT.

The CDR3 sequence: CSGTSGRAGGNEQFF. The DNA for the CDR3 is TGCAGCGGGACTAGCGGGAGGGCCGGTGGCAATGAGCAGTTCTTC. The chain joins TRBV29-1 to TRBJ2-1, with 15 bases lining up with TRBD2. The germline V gene encodes CDR1 SQVTM and CDR2 ANQGSEA. J lost 6 bases, V lost 7 bases, and 7 bases had no gene match. The CDR3 sequence is 15 residues long.

The rearrangement joins TRBV29-1 to TRBJ2-7; possible D gene TRBD1, 6 bases. The V end was cut by 3 bases, the J end by 2 bases, with 11 bases between. Germline V gives CDR1 SQVTM, CDR2 ANQGSEA. The CDR3 consists of 13 residues. The CDR3 nucleotides read TGCAGCGTTGATGAGGACAGCCCCTACGAGCAGTACTTC. Protein product: CSVDEDSPYEQYF.

This clone showed up just once. The chain is built from TRBV30 and TRBJ2-1; no clear D. The CDR3 has 11 residues. The germline V and J ends were trimmed by 3 bases and 7 bases, with 7 bases remaining between them. Germline CDR1 and CDR2: GTSNPN and SVGIG (reference sequence). CDR3 nucleotides: TGTGCCTGGAGAGGCCGGAATGAGCAGTTCTTC. Its protein is CAWRGRNEQFF.

The chain couples TRBV2 to TRBJ2-5; 11 bases match TRBD2. The CDR3 spans 17 residues. After removal of 2 bases from V and 0 bases from J, the junction contained 5 bases not matched to a gene. Looked up from germline, CDR1 is SNHLY and CDR2 is FYNNEI. This CDR3 reads CASSEKLAGGNQETQYF. CDR3 DNA sequence: TGTGCCAGCAGTGAAAAGCTAGCGGGGGGCAACCAAGAGACCCAGTACTTC.

The chain combines TRBV23-1 with TRBJ1-5; D unclear. TRBV23-1 is treated as an ORF (open reading frame) with a function not yet certain. Trimming took off 2 bases at V and 6 bases at J, with 8 bases between the two ends. The CDR3 length is 13 residues. CDR3 sequence: CASSQRVGQPQHF. CDR3 DNA: TGCGCCAGCAGTCAAAGGGTAGGTCAGCCCCAGCATTTT.

The rearrangement joins TRBV4-2 to TRBJ2-7; the D gene is possibly TRBD2 (6 bases). This CDR3 is 15 amino acids long. Trimming cost V 1 base and J 0 bases, with 10 bases left between them. CDR1 is LGHNA, CDR2 YNFKEQ, per germline. This chain's CDR3 is CASSQVWGDSYEQYF. The CDR3 DNA follows: TGTGCCAGCAGCCAAGTGTGGGGGGACTCCTACGAGCAGTACTTC.

CDR3 residues: CASVAGTKQETQYF. As DNA, the CDR3 is TGTGCCAGCGTCGCCGGCACTAAACAAGAGACCCAGTACTTC. This chain links TRBV27 with TRBJ2-5; D call uncertain. The length of the CDR3 is 14 residues. Trimming left V 8 bases short and J 2 bases short, with 15 bases between. Germline V gene data show CDR1 as MNHEY and CDR2 as SMNVEV (reference sequence).

The J gene is TRBJ2-7, the V gene TRBV28, with 8 bases fitting TRBD2. This CDR3 is 15 amino acids long. Germline CDR1 is MDHEN and CDR2 is SYDVKM. The V and J ends lost 6 bases and 6 bases, in that order; junction bases with no gene match: 13. The CDR3 DNA sequence: TGTGCCAGCAGCCCAGCGGGAGCGAGACGAGGCGAGCAGTACTTC. Protein: CASSPAGARRGEQYF.

The rearrangement uses TRBV29-1 and TRBJ1-1; D call uncertain. CDR3 length: 13 residues. Between the trimmed V and J ends, which lost 4 bases and 0 bases, there was a span of 9 bases. Germline assignment: CDR1 SQVTM and CDR2 ANQGSEA. CDR3 DNA: TGCAGCGTTGTCTTCAGACTGAACACTGAAGCTTTCTTT. It codes for CSVVFRLNTEAFF. Combining the CDR3 with reference TRBV29-1 and TRBJ1-1 gives the whole variable domain SAVISQKPSRDICQRGTSLTIQCQVDSQVTMMFWYRQQPGQSLTLIATANQGSEATYESGFVIDKFPISRPNLTFSTLTVSNMSPEDSSIYLCSVVFRLNTEAFFGQGTRLTVV.

V is TRBV29-1 and J is TRBJ2-7; TRBD2 agrees at 8 bases. The CDR3 runs to 14 residues. Per the germline V gene, CDR1 is SQVTM and CDR2 is ANQGSEA. V shed 7 bases, J shed 0 bases, and the junction held 8 bases outside the gene matches. CDR3 sequence (DNA): TGCAGCGCCTTACCCGGGACTAGCTCCTACGAGCAGTACTTC. Its protein is CSALPGTSSYEQYF.

The V call is TRBV27, the J call TRBJ2-3, with TRBD1 matching over 9 bases. J was trimmed by 3 bases and V by 7 bases; bases with no gene match: 5. This CDR3 has 14 residues. Germline-derived CDR1 and CDR2 are MNHEY and SMNVEV (reference sequence). The CDR3 sequence: CASTGQGITDTQYF. CDR3 sequence (DNA): TGTGCCAGCACAGGACAGGGGATTACAGATACGCAGTATTTT.

The rearrangement links TRBV9 to TRBJ2-3, with D perhaps TRBD1 (6 bases). The V gene's germline CDR1 is SGDLS and CDR2 YYNGEE. The germline V and J ends were trimmed by 8 bases and 3 bases, with 13 bases remaining between them. The CDR3 covers 13 residues. DNA of the CDR3: TGTGCCAGTACACTTCAGGGGACAGATACGCAGTATTTT. Amino acid sequence: CASTLQGTDTQYF.

This clone was observed a handful of times. The rearrangement links TRBV30 to TRBJ2-7; TRBD2 aligns across 7 bases. The CDR3 consists of 16 residues. The germline V gene encodes CDR1 GTSNPN and CDR2 SVGIG (reference sequence). Trimming removed 4 bases from V and 4 bases from J; junction bases left unmatched: 16. CDR3 DNA sequence: TGTGCCTGGACACGGGAGGACCGGGGCGCCCGATACGAGCAGTACTTC. Protein product: CAWTREDRGARYEQYF.

This chain uses TRBV4-2 with TRBJ2-5, with 8 bases matching TRBD2. Germline V gene sequence: CDR1 LGHNA, CDR2 YNFKEQ. The CDR3 spans 16 residues. The V and J ends lost 0 bases and 5 bases, in that order; junction bases with no gene match: 8. The CDR3 nucleotides read TGTGCCAGCAGCCAAGATTTTCGGGGGGGTTCCGAGACCCAGTACTTC. This encodes CASSQDFRGGSETQYF.

The genes are TRBV5-1 and TRBJ2-1; 11 nucleotides line up with TRBD2. The CDR3 totals 16 residues. J was trimmed by 2 bases and V by 3 bases; bases with no gene match: 4. CDR1 is SGHRS, CDR2 YFSETQ, per germline. The DNA for the CDR3 is TGCGCCAGCAGCTCCCGGACTAGCGGGCCCTACAATGAGCAGTTCTTC. As protein: CASSSRTSGPYNEQFF.

This chain links TRBV5-4 with TRBJ2-5, with a tentative D call TRBD2 (6 bases). The CDR3 has 14 amino acids. Germline V gene data show CDR1 as SGHNT and CDR2 as YYREEE (reference sequence). Trimming removed 6 bases from V and 6 bases from J, with 18 bases in between. The CDR3 spells CASKILGGKKTQYF. CDR3 DNA: TGTGCCAGCAAGATCCTAGGAGGGAAGAAGACCCAGTACTTC.

This rearrangement joins TRBV30 to TRBJ2-2; the D is unclear. Germline V gives CDR1 GTSNPN, CDR2 SVGIG (reference sequence). V dropped 2 bases and J dropped 6 bases, with 7 bases sitting between them. This CDR3 contains 12 residues. CDR3 in DNA: TGTGCCTGGAGTCGGGCGGCCGGGGAGCTGTTTTTT. It codes for CAWSRAAGELFF.

This CDR3 is CACGRGGETQYF. CDR3 DNA sequence: TGTGCCTGCGGGCGGGGTGGAGAGACCCAGTACTTC. The chain recombines TRBV30 with TRBJ2-5, with D perhaps matching TRBD2 (6 bases). Deletions cut 6 bases from V and 4 bases from J, with 12 bases between. The CDR3 is made up of 12 amino acids. Per germline, CDR1 GTSNPN and CDR2 SVGIG (reference sequence).

This chain joins TRBV5-1 and TRBJ1-1; 7 bases are shared with TRBD1. This CDR3 comprises 12 residues. Per the germline V gene, CDR1 is SGHRS and CDR2 is YFSETQ. J gave up 4 bases and V 4 bases, and 1 base lay outside the gene matches. CDR3 protein: CASSRDSTEAFF. CDR3 DNA sequence: TGCGCCAGCAGCCGGGACAGCACTGAAGCTTTCTTT.

The J gene is TRBJ2-7, the V gene TRBV30; D call uncertain. The germline V gene encodes CDR1 GTSNPN and CDR2 SVGIG (reference sequence). This CDR3 is 15 amino acids long. Trimming removed 5 bases at V and 0 bases at J, with 17 bases between. The CDR3 loop reads CAWGRLTESSYEQYF. The CDR3 DNA sequence: TGTGCCTGGGGGCGGCTAACAGAAAGCTCCTACGAGCAGTACTTC.

The sample holds a few counts of this clone. The chain links TRBV21-1 to TRBJ1-5; the D call of TRBD1 is as the table states it, not checked on the DNA. TRBV21-1 is deemed a pseudogene. This CDR3 has 15 residues. The CDR3 DNA reads TGTGCCAGCAGAAGCGGACAGTTGGGCAATCAGCCCCAGCATTTT. It codes for CASRSGQLGNQPQHF.

The J gene is TRBJ2-5, the V gene TRBV7-8; 10 bases are a match to TRBD2. V trimming: 2 bases; J trimming: 4 bases; junction bases outside the gene matches: 4. The V gene's germline CDR1 is SGHVS and CDR2 FQNEAQ. The CDR3 covers 15 residues. For the CDR3, the DNA is TGTGCCAGCAGCTTACTAGCGGGGGCCCGAGAGACCCAGTACTTC. Translated, it gives CASSLLAGARETQYF.